These 31 T cell receptor beta chains came from one sample sequenced in a study of T cells in Graves' hyperthyroidism and ophthalmopathy. RNA transcripts yielded amplified TCR beta CDR3 regions. TCR CDR3 underwent first-round RT-PCR with the HTBI primer set. TCRdb passed the multiplex PCR reads through MiXCR, listing each CDR3 protein once. The data contain over 500,000 distinct CDR3 sequences, over 35% of them singletons. The specimen sequenced was peripheral blood or thyroid tissue (not recorded which). The receptors shown here come from an adult woman with Graves' disease, either hyperthyroidism or ophthalmopathy (not recorded which).

This clonotype was seen repeatedly, ten times or more. The chain combines TRBV20-1 with TRBJ2-7; 9 bases agree with TRBD1. V dropped 6 bases and J dropped 3; count of bases not matched to a gene: 9. Germline V gives CDR1 DFQATT, CDR2 SNEGSKA (reference sequence). The CDR3 totals 14 residues. CDR3 in amino acids: CSASGDRVVYEQYF. The CDR3, as DNA: TGCAGTGCGTCCGGGGACAGGGTGGTCTACGAGCAGTACTTC.

Many counts were recorded for this clonotype. The rearrangement joins TRBV6-6 to TRBJ1-6; the match to TRBD1 covers 9 bases. Trimming cost V 6 bases and J 10 bases; bases outside gene matches: 7. CDR3 length: 14 amino acids. Germline CDR1 MNHNY, CDR2 SVGAGI (reference sequence). CDR3 sequence (DNA): TGTGCCAGCAGCCAACAGGGGGCAAGGTCACCCCTCCACTTT. It specifies CASSQQGARSPLHF.

CDR3 region: CSATPRTYKAQETQYF. DNA for the CDR3: TGCAGCGCAACACCCCGGACGTACAAGGCTCAAGAGACCCAGTACTTC. V and J are TRBV29-1 and TRBJ2-5; D is unclear. Per the germline V gene, CDR1 is SQVTM and CDR2 is ANQGSEA. V lost 7 bases, J lost 2 bases, and 23 bases lay in between. The CDR3 covers 16 residues.

This chain links TRBV7-9 with TRBJ2-7, with no clear D. Trimming cost V 10 bases and J 0 bases, with 16 bases left between them. Per germline, CDR1 SEHNR and CDR2 FQNEAQ (reference sequence). CDR3 size: 14 residues. This CDR3 reads CAISLGGSSYEQYF. The CDR3 region has the DNA TGTGCCATCTCGTTGGGCGGAAGCTCCTACGAGCAGTACTTC.

This clonotype was seen many times. This sequence joins TRBV2 and TRBJ1-1; the D is unclear. This CDR3 contains 12 residues. V dropped 6 bases and J dropped 10 bases, with 15 bases sitting between them. Germline assignment: CDR1 SNHLY and CDR2 FYNNEI. The CDR3 sequence is CASRQDVIGAFF. The CDR3 bases are TGTGCCAGCAGGCAGGATGTAATCGGAGCTTTCTTT.

The chain uses TRBV15 and TRBJ2-2, with 11 bases matching TRBD1. Losses at the gene ends were 3 bases for V and 5 bases for J; bases not matched to a gene: 5. Germline V CDR1 and CDR2: LNHNV, YYDKDF (reference sequence). The CDR3 has 16 amino acids. The CDR3 is CATSSEGQGATGELFF. In DNA, the CDR3 is TGTGCCACCAGCAGCGAAGGACAGGGGGCAACCGGGGAGCTGTTTTTT.

This rearrangement joins TRBV6-5 to TRBJ1-3, with D hard to call. Germline CDR1 and CDR2: MNHEY and SVGAGI. The V end was cut by 7 bases, the J end by 0 bases, with 4 bases between. The CDR3 length is 12 residues. The CDR3 loop is CASTDSGNTIYF. The DNA of the CDR3 is TGTGCCAGCACCGACTCTGGAAACACCATATATTTT.

The CDR3 protein is CAISYDGRVEQYF. CDR3 bases: TGTGCCATCAGTTATGACGGGAGGGTGGAGCAGTACTTC. The genes are TRBV10-3 and TRBJ2-7, with TRBD2 identical over 8 bases. Per germline, CDR1 ENHRY and CDR2 SYGVKD. The J segment lost 7 bases and the V segment lost 5 bases, leaving 7 bases of the junction unmatched. This CDR3 has 13 amino acids.

This clonotype was seen once. CDR3 sequence (DNA): TGCAGTGCGGGGGAGGGCCGCGAGCAGTACTTC. Translating gives CSAGEGREQYF. The V gene is TRBV20-1, the J gene TRBJ2-7, with 7 bases that match TRBD2. CDR3 length equals 11 residues. CDR1 and CDR2 from the germline V gene are DFQATT and SNEGSKA (reference sequence). Trimming at V came to 6 bases and at J to 6 bases, leaving 5 bases not matched to a gene.

Here the CDR3 DNA reads TGTGCCAGCAGTCCCTCGGGGGGCCTAACCTACGAGCAGTACTTC. It yields the protein CASSPSGGLTYEQYF. The chain recombines TRBV12-3 or TRBV12-4 with TRBJ2-7; D is perhaps TRBD2 (7 bases). V was pared by 5 bases and J by 2 bases, with 16 bases between. The CDR3 is 15 amino acids.

This clonotype showed up just a few times. The gene calls are TRBV15 and TRBJ2-6; no definite D call. This CDR3 is built from 16 residues. V was cut by 4 bases and J by 0 bases, with 10 bases left in between. Germline values: CDR1 LNHNV, CDR2 YYDKDF (reference sequence). The CDR3 DNA is TGTGCCACCAGCACAAGGTTTCGCTCTGGGGCCAACGTCCTGACTTTC. Translating it yields CATSTRFRSGANVLTF.

The sample holds many counts of this clonotype. The rearrangement joins TRBV6-2 or TRBV6-3 to TRBJ1-2; 8 positions agree with TRBD1. The V and J ends lost 2 bases and 4 bases, in that order; junction bases with no gene match: 3. Germline V lookup: CDR1 MNHEY, CDR2 SVGEGT. CDR3 length: 14 residues. The CDR3 spells CASSYRTGSYGYTF. DNA for the CDR3: TGTGCCAGCAGTTACCGGACAGGGTCCTATGGCTACACCTTC.

The chain joins TRBV2 to TRBJ1-1; D is possibly TRBD1 (5 bases). V lost 4 bases, J lost 6 bases, and 12 bases lay in between. CDR3 size: 13 residues. Germline V gene lookup returns CDR1 SNHLY and CDR2 FYNNEI. Here the CDR3 DNA reads TGTGCCAGCAGTGTTGGCAGGGCGGCTGAAGCTTTCTTT. Its translation is CASSVGRAAEAFF.

This clonotype was observed at least ten times. The rearrangement uses TRBV5-1 and TRBJ2-7; no definite D call. The CDR3 sequence is 14 residues long. Germline V gene data show CDR1 as SGHRS and CDR2 as YFSETQ. V was cut by 0 bases and J by 3 bases, with 10 bases left in between. The CDR3 sequence is CASSLGWQNYEQYF. CDR3 nucleotides: TGCGCCAGCAGCTTGGGGTGGCAGAACTACGAGCAGTACTTC. The full variable domain, rest sourced from reference TRBV5-1 and TRBJ2-7, is KAGVTQTPRYLIKTRGQQVTLSCSPISGHRSVSWYQQTPGQGLQFLFEYFSETQRNKGNFPGRFSGRQFSNSRSEMNVSTLELGDSALYLCASSLGWQNYEQYFGPGTRLTVT.

This clonotype was counted a few times. This sequence joins TRBV4-2 and TRBJ2-3; D is unclear. V lost 0 bases, J lost 0 bases, and 7 bases lay in between. CDR3 size: 15 residues. Per the germline V gene, CDR1 is LGHNA and CDR2 is YNFKEQ. The CDR3 is CASSQDSGSTDTQYF. CDR3 coding DNA: TGTGCCAGCAGCCAAGATTCGGGCAGCACAGATACGCAGTATTTT.

In its sample, this clonotype was seen many times. The chain employs TRBV7-8 and TRBJ2-7; 9 bases map to TRBD2. The CDR3 runs 14 residues. CDR1 is SGHVS, CDR2 FQNEAQ, per germline. The J segment lost 0 bases and the V segment lost 7 bases, leaving 4 bases of the junction unmatched. This CDR3 is CASTKREDSYEQYF. The CDR3 DNA sequence: TGTGCCAGCACTAAGCGGGAGGACTCCTACGAGCAGTACTTC.

This clonotype has more than one count but fewer than ten. This rearrangement joins TRBV4-3 to TRBJ1-3, with a tentative D call TRBD1 (5 bases). The ends were cut back, 1 base at V and 0 bases at J, with 7 bases in the middle. Per the germline V gene, CDR1 is LGHNA and CDR2 is YSLEER. The CDR3 consists of 15 residues. The CDR3 nucleotides read TGCGCCAGCAGCCAAGGGGGCCGCTCTGGAAACACCATATATTTT. This codes for CASSQGGRSGNTIYF.

The chain combines TRBV7-9 with TRBJ2-5; TRBD2 aligns across 13 bases. Germline assignment: CDR1 SEHNR and CDR2 FQNEAQ (reference sequence). V was clipped by 5 bases and J by 1 base; unmatched bases: 10. This CDR3 has 18 amino acids. The CDR3, as DNA: TGTGCCAGCAGCGCCGGACTAGCGGGAGAAGCCTTCCAAGAGACCCAGTACTTC. Translating it yields CASSAGLAGEAFQETQYF.

This CDR3 reads CAIRSGVVGEPQHF. CDR3 sequence (DNA): TGTGCCATCAGATCGGGAGTAGTAGGTGAGCCCCAGCATTTT. The chain joins TRBV10-3 to TRBJ1-5, with D unresolved. V shed 6 bases and J shed 8 bases, with 17 bases lying between them. The CDR3 has 14 amino acids. Germline CDR1 ENHRY, CDR2 SYGVKD.

This clonotype was seen many times. The CDR3 reads CASSLGRATEAFF. CDR3 in DNA: TGTGCCAGCAGCTTAGGGCGGGCCACTGAAGCTTTCTTT. The chain is built from TRBV7-6 and TRBJ1-1, with D unresolved. Germline loops: CDR1 SGHVS, CDR2 FNYEAQ. This CDR3 spans 13 amino acids. V lost 1 base to trimming and J lost 4 bases, with 7 bases between them. Full variable domain (outside the CDR3, taken from reference TRBV7-6 and TRBJ1-1): GAGVSQSPRYKVTKRGQDVALRCDPISGHVSLYWYRQALGQGPEFLTYFNYEAQQDKSGLPNDRFSAERPEGSISTLTIQRTEQRDSAMYRCASSLGRATEAFFGQGTRLTVV.

This clonotype has at least ten counts. The V call is TRBV4-1, the J call TRBJ1-2; TRBD1 might be the D (6 bases). Deletions cut 4 bases from V and 4 bases from J, with 19 bases between. CDR3 size: 16 residues. From germline, CDR1 is MGHRA and CDR2 YSYEKL. CDR3 bases: TGCGCCAGCAGCCCGCTGGGACGGGGGGCCGTCTATGGCTACACCTTC. As protein: CASSPLGRGAVYGYTF.

The chain uses TRBV28 and TRBJ2-7; D remains unclear. Trimming pared 2 bases from V and 3 bases from J, leaving 5 bases between. Germline CDR1 reads MDHEN; CDR2 reads SYDVKM. The CDR3 loop spans 12 amino acids. The CDR3 DNA reads as TGTGCCAGCAGTTTAACGTACTACGAGCAGTACTTC. It encodes CASSLTYYEQYF.

The chain couples TRBV7-2 to TRBJ2-5, with unresolved D. V was cut by 5 bases and J by 9 bases, with 13 bases left in between. Germline V gene sequence: CDR1 SGHTA, CDR2 FQGNSA. The CDR3 consists of 12 residues. Here the CDR3 DNA reads TGTGCCAGCAGCCAAATTCCCACGCCCCAGTACTTC. This translates into CASSQIPTPQYF.

Ten or more counts support this clonotype. The chain links TRBV20-1 to TRBJ2-7, with D tentatively TRBD1 or TRBD2 (5 bases each). Looked up from germline, CDR1 is DFQATT and CDR2 is SNEGSKA (reference sequence). V was cut by 3 bases and J by 2 bases, with 17 bases left in between. This CDR3 is built from 15 residues. The CDR3 sequence: CSASTAGLGPYEQYF. The CDR3 region has the DNA TGCAGTGCTAGTACCGCCGGGCTGGGACCCTACGAGCAGTACTTC.

In this sample, this clonotype turned up a few times. The rearrangement joins TRBV20-1 to TRBJ1-2, with D tentatively TRBD1 (5 bases). This CDR3 comprises 17 residues. Per the germline V gene, CDR1 is DFQATT and CDR2 is SNEGSKA (reference sequence). Trimming cost V 4 bases and J 6 bases, with 27 bases left between them. The CDR3 loop reads CSAKAHMNTSGDDGYTF. In nucleotides, the CDR3 is TGCAGTGCTAAGGCACATATGAACACTTCCGGGGACGATGGCTACACCTTC.

As concerns this clonotype: This clone may be a read error of a much larger clone one base away. The chain has TRBV15 and TRBJ1-1; D gene ambiguous. Germline-derived CDR1 and CDR2 are LNHNV and YYDKDF (reference sequence). The CDR3 consists of 13 residues. V was shortened by 11 bases and J by 0 bases, with 13 bases between the two germline ends. CDR3 DNA sequence: TGTGCCGGCATCTGGGCCCTGAACACTGAAGCTTTCTTT. This codes for CAGIWALNTEAFF.

There are a few counts of this clonotype. The chain is built from TRBV7-9 and TRBJ1-4, with a weak D call TRBD1 (5 bases). This CDR3 region has 14 residues. Looked up from germline, CDR1 is SEHNR and CDR2 is FQNEAQ (reference sequence). Trimming left V 0 bases short and J 6 bases short, with 8 bases between. The CDR3 nucleotides read TGTGCCAGCAGCTTAGCGGGGCAGGATGAAAAACTGTTTTTT. It translates to CASSLAGQDEKLFF.

The rearrangement joins TRBV11-1 to TRBJ1-5, with D hard to call. This CDR3 has 16 amino acids. The germline gives CDR1 SGHAT, CDR2 FQDESV (reference sequence). V shed 0 bases and J shed 0 bases, with 9 bases lying between them. The CDR3 coding sequence is TGTGCCAGCAGCTTAGCGAGGGCATCTAGCAATCAGCCCCAGCATTTT. Translating gives CASSLARASSNQPQHF. Based on the CDR3 plus reference TRBV11-1 and TRBJ1-5, the full variable domain is EAEVAQSPRYKITEKSQAVAFWCDPISGHATLYWYRQILGQGPELLVQFQDESVVDDSQLPKDRFSAERLKGVDSTLKIQPAELGDSAMYLCASSLARASSNQPQHFGDGTRLSIL.

Ten or more counts support this clonotype. The chain uses TRBV6-1 and TRBJ2-5, with 14 bases identical to TRBD2. Trimming cost V 5 bases and J 3 bases; bases outside gene matches: 11. Germline CDR1 reads MNHNS; CDR2 reads SASEGT. The CDR3 extends over 18 amino acids. The CDR3 DNA sequence: TGTGCCAGCAGTAAGGGACTAGCGGGAGTGGTCTCCAAAGAGACCCAGTACTTC. Its translation: CASSKGLAGVVSKETQYF.

The V and J genes are TRBV7-9 and TRBJ2-7; D not certain. V lost 5 bases and J 2 bases, leaving 19 bases between the germline ends. The CDR3 has 16 residues. Germline-derived CDR1 and CDR2 are SEHNR and FQNEAQ (reference sequence). CDR3 nucleotide sequence: TGTGCCAGCAGCCAAGATTCACGAGGCAGAACCTACGAGCAGTACTTC. Amino acid sequence: CASSQDSRGRTYEQYF.

The V and J genes are TRBV2 and TRBJ1-1; D remains ambiguous. Germline lookup yields CDR1 SNHLY and CDR2 FYNNEI. This CDR3 contains 12 residues. Trimming pared 0 bases from V and 7 bases from J, leaving 6 bases between. The CDR3 region is CASSEARREAFF. DNA of the CDR3: TGTGCCAGCAGTGAAGCTAGGCGTGAAGCTTTCTTT.